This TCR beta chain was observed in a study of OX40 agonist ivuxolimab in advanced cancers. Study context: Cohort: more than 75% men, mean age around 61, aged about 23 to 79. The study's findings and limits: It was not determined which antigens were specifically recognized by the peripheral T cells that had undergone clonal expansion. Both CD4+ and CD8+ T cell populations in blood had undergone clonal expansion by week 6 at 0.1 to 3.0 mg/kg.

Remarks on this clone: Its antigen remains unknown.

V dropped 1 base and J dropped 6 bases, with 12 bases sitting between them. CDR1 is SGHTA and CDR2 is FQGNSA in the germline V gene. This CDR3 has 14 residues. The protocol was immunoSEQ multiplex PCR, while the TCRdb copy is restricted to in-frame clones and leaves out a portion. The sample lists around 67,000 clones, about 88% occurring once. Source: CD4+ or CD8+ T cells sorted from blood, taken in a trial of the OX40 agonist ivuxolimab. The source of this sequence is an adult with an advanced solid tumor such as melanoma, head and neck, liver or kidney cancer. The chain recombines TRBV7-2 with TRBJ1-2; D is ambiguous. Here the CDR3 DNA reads TGTGCCAGCAGCTTAGGGGCCGGCGAACATGGCTACACCTTC. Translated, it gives CASSLGAGEHGYTF.